This passage covers 29 T cell receptor beta chains from one sample sequenced in a study of cytomegalovirus exposure and HLA in healthy donors. A multiplex PCR was run with 60 Vbeta primers and 13 Jbeta primers. Produced via immunoSEQ multiplex PCR; TCRdb's table is partial and in-frame only. This sample has under 250,000 clones, with approximately 85% found just once. Sequencing was done on a sample of PBMCs. These receptors came from a woman between 50 and 59 years old in good health and CMV-seronegative.

This rearrangement joins TRBV27 to TRBJ2-1; 9 nucleotides match TRBD2. This CDR3 region has 13 residues. The germline V gene has CDR1 MNHEY and CDR2 SMNVEV (reference sequence). V was pared by 6 bases and J by 6 bases, with 3 bases of the junction left unmatched. CDR3 in amino acids: CASRGSGSNEQFF. The CDR3 bases are TGTGCCAGCAGAGGTAGCGGGAGCAATGAGCAGTTCTTC.

This chain joins TRBV6-5 and TRBJ1-3; D is undetermined. The CDR3 totals 16 residues. CDR1 is MNHEY, CDR2 SVGAGI, per germline. The V end lost 1 base, the J end lost 0 bases, and 10 bases lay between the germline ends. CDR3 protein: CASSYLHGSSGNTIYF. The CDR3 bases are TGTGCCAGCAGTTACTTACATGGGAGCTCTGGAAACACCATATATTTT.

The chain has TRBV7-8 and TRBJ2-3; no firm D call. Between the trimmed V and J ends, which lost 3 bases and 5 bases, there was a span of 12 bases. Germline CDR1 is SGHVS and CDR2 is FQNEAQ. The CDR3 runs to 14 residues. DNA for the CDR3: TGTGCCAGCAGCTTTCAAGGAGCTTTAGATACGCAGTATTTT. The encoded protein is CASSFQGALDTQYF.

This sequence joins TRBV18 and TRBJ2-5; D may be TRBD2 (5 bases). From germline, CDR1 is KGHSH and CDR2 LQKENI. The CDR3 extends over 14 amino acids. V dropped 3 bases and J dropped 4 bases, with 12 bases sitting between them. CDR3 residues: CASSPGGYSETQYF. CDR3 coding DNA: TGTGCCAGCTCACCCGGAGGTTATTCAGAGACCCAGTACTTC.

V gene TRBV5-8 combines with J gene TRBJ2-5; the D gene is possibly TRBD1 (5 bases). Trimming stripped 0 bases from V and 5 bases from J, with 8 bases between. This CDR3 has 13 amino acids. From germline, CDR1 is SGHTS and CDR2 YDEGEE. The CDR3 sequence is CASSLGGGETQYF. CDR3 DNA: TGTGCCAGCAGCTTGGGGGGCGGCGAGACCCAGTACTTC.

The genes are TRBV9 and TRBJ2-1; TRBD2 aligns across 9 bases. CDR3 length equals 15 residues. Per the germline V gene, CDR1 is SGDLS and CDR2 is YYNGEE. V lost 0 bases to trimming and J lost 9 bases; unmatched junction nucleotides: 7. CDR3: CASSVEGSGSFEQFF. The CDR3 DNA is TGTGCCAGCAGCGTAGAGGGTAGCGGGAGCTTTGAGCAGTTCTTC.

The CDR3 nucleotides are TGTGCCATCGCCGGGACTAGCGGGACCGGACAGTTCTTC. Residues: CAIAGTSGTGQFF. The chain recombines TRBV10-3 with TRBJ2-1; 13 bases align to TRBD2. The CDR3 covers 13 residues. J was trimmed by 13 bases and V by 8 bases; bases with no gene match: 8. In germline, CDR1 is ENHRY, CDR2 SYGVKD.

J is TRBJ2-7 and V is TRBV2; the D gene is possibly TRBD1 (5 bases). The germline V gene has CDR1 SNHLY and CDR2 FYNNEI. The CDR3 runs to 14 residues. The V end lost 7 bases, the J end lost 0 bases, and 13 bases lay between the germline ends. CDR3 in DNA: TGTGCCAGCACCGGAAGACAGTACTCCTACGAGCAGTACTTC. Translating gives CASTGRQYSYEQYF.

This chain connects TRBV14 to TRBJ2-7; 9 bases match TRBD1. The V gene end was trimmed by 3 bases and the J gene end by 8 bases; junction bases not matched to a gene: 5. The CDR3 sequence is 13 residues long. Per the germline V gene, CDR1 is SGHDN and CDR2 is FVKESK. This chain's CDR3 is CASSQVTGGKQYF. The CDR3 coding sequence is TGTGCCAGCAGCCAGGTCACAGGGGGCAAGCAGTACTTC.

This chain uses TRBV4-1 with TRBJ2-1; 11 bases match TRBD2. This CDR3 has 17 amino acids. The J segment lost 8 bases and the V segment lost 1 base, leaving 10 bases of the junction unmatched. The germline V gene encodes CDR1 MGHRA and CDR2 YSYEKL. The CDR3 DNA reads TGCGCCAGCAGCCAAGGAAATTTAGCGGGAGGGTTTGATGAGCAGTTCTTC. Its protein product is CASSQGNLAGGFDEQFF.

J is TRBJ1-2 and V is TRBV7-9; 9 bases line up with TRBD1. The CDR3 spans 14 residues. CDR1 and CDR2 (germline): SEHNR, FQNEAQ (reference sequence). V lost 5 bases and J lost 3; bases outside the gene matches: 4. The CDR3 region is CASSRDRVDYGYTF. CDR3 DNA: TGTGCCAGCAGCAGGGACAGGGTGGACTATGGCTACACCTTC.

The CDR3 here is CASSRPALAGSRGEQFF. As DNA, the CDR3 is TGTGCCAGTAGTCGACCGGCACTAGCGGGATCCAGGGGAGAGCAGTTCTTC. The chain links TRBV19 to TRBJ2-1; 10 bases agree with TRBD2. This CDR3 has 17 amino acids. Germline V gene lookup returns CDR1 LNHDA and CDR2 SQIVND (reference sequence). The trim removed 5 bases at V and 10 bases at J, leaving 17 bases unmatched.

The chain joins TRBV4-2 to TRBJ2-5; tentative D call: TRBD2 (6 bases). CDR1 is LGHNA, CDR2 YNFKEQ, per germline. Trimming pared 3 bases from V and 1 base from J, leaving 15 bases between. This CDR3 comprises 16 residues. The CDR3 DNA reads as TGTGCCAGCAGCCAGACGGCCGCAGCGGGCCAAGAGACCCAGTACTTC. This sequence encodes CASSQTAAAGQETQYF.

The chain is built from TRBV18 and TRBJ2-7, with TRBD2 identical over 10 bases. The V segment lost 1 base and the J segment 10 bases; nucleotides outside the gene matches: 19. The CDR3 runs 18 residues. CDR1 KGHSH and CDR2 LQKENI come from the germline V gene. CDR3 sequence: CASSPHDLAGVNTVPQYF. In DNA form, the CDR3 reads TGTGCCAGCTCACCACATGATCTAGCGGGAGTCAATACGGTCCCTCAGTACTTC.

This chain connects TRBV30 to TRBJ1-1, with a tentative D call TRBD1 (6 bases). The CDR3 length is 12 residues. Trimming shortened V by 5 bases and J by 1 base, and 8 bases separated the two germline ends. CDR1 and CDR2 (germline): GTSNPN, SVGIG (reference sequence). The CDR3 spells CAWDRSNTEAFF. CDR3 in DNA: TGTGCCTGGGACAGGTCGAACACTGAAGCTTTCTTT.

The V gene is TRBV27, the J gene TRBJ2-7; possibly TRBD1 for D (6 bases). This CDR3 is built from 12 residues. Germline CDR1 reads MNHEY; CDR2 reads SMNVEV (reference sequence). Trimming stripped 3 bases from V and 12 bases from J, with 15 bases between. The CDR3 spells CASSFVPGALYF. The CDR3, as DNA: TGTGCCAGCAGTTTTGTCCCAGGGGCGCTGTACTTC.

The chain uses TRBV4-2 and TRBJ2-7; no reliable D call. The CDR3 has 14 amino acids. V gave up 8 bases and J gave up 2 bases, with 16 bases separating them. The germline CDR1 and CDR2 sequences are LGHNA and YNFKEQ. The CDR3 region has the DNA TGTGCCAGCGCTGGATCGACGGGTGCCTACGAGCAGTACTTC. It specifies CASAGSTGAYEQYF.

This clone was seen a single time. This chain connects TRBV28 to TRBJ2-5, with 12 bases matching TRBD1. The CDR3 covers 16 residues. Trimming at V came to 5 bases and at J to 4 bases, leaving 8 bases not matched to a gene. Germline CDR1 MDHEN, CDR2 SYDVKM. CDR3 sequence (DNA): TGTGCCAGCAGTGGTGGGACAGGGGGCTTCATAGAGACCCAGTACTTC. Amino acids: CASSGGTGGFIETQYF.

V gene TRBV29-1 combines with J gene TRBJ1-4; 9 positions match TRBD1. Germline lookup yields CDR1 SQVTM and CDR2 ANQGSEA. The CDR3 sequence is 15 residues long. The trim removed 5 bases at V and 8 bases at J, leaving 12 bases unmatched. The chain's CDR3 is CSVTLAQGAREKLFF. The CDR3 nucleotides are TGCAGCGTTACATTAGCACAGGGGGCGAGGGAAAAACTGTTTTTT.

This clone has just a few counts. V is TRBV15 and J is TRBJ1-1; 8 bases are shared with TRBD1. The germline CDR1 and CDR2 sequences are LNHNV and YYDKDF (reference sequence). V gave up 3 bases and J gave up 0 bases; unmatched junction bases: 6. CDR3 length: 16 amino acids. The CDR3 DNA follows: TGTGCCACCAGCAGGGGGACAGGAGGCATGAACACTGAAGCTTTCTTT. This sequence encodes CATSRGTGGMNTEAFF. The full variable domain, with the rest looked up from reference TRBV15 and TRBJ1-1, is DAMVIQNPRYQVTQFGKPVTLSCSQTLNHNVMYWYQQKSSQAPKLLFHYYDKDFNNEADTPDNFQSRRPNTSFCFLDIRSPGLGDTAMYLCATSRGTGGMNTEAFFGQGTRLTVV.

This rearrangement joins TRBV7-9 to TRBJ1-4, with TRBD1 identical over 9 bases. CDR1 is SEHNR, CDR2 FQNEAQ, per germline (reference sequence). CDR3 size: 14 residues. The ends lost 5 bases at V and 6 bases at J; junction bases unmatched: 4. As DNA, the CDR3 is TGTGCCAGCAGCGTTGGGACAGGGCATGAAAAACTGTTTTTT. Protein product: CASSVGTGHEKLFF.

The chain recombines TRBV7-2 with TRBJ2-7; 10 positions agree with TRBD2. V was clipped by 0 bases and J by 4 bases; unmatched bases: 0. This CDR3 is 14 amino acids long. The germline gives CDR1 SGHTA, CDR2 FQGNSA. In DNA, the CDR3 is TGTGCCAGCAGCTTAGCTAGCGGGAGGTACGAGCAGTACTTC. As protein: CASSLASGRYEQYF. Full variable domain (outside the CDR3, taken from reference TRBV7-2 and TRBJ2-7): GAGVSQSPSNKVTEKGKDVELRCDPISGHTALYWYRQSLGQGLEFLIYFQGNSAPDKSGLPSDRFSAERTGGSVSTLTIQRTQQEDSAVYLCASSLASGRYEQYFGPGTRLTVT.

The chain employs TRBV25-1 and TRBJ2-1; no definite D call. CDR3 length: 14 amino acids. The ends were cut back, 3 bases at V and 5 bases at J, with 11 bases in the middle. Germline-derived CDR1 and CDR2 are MGHDK and SYGVNS. Here the CDR3 reads CASSDYLENNEQFF. The CDR3 DNA follows: TGTGCCAGCAGTGATTACCTAGAAAACAATGAGCAGTTCTTC.

The chain is built from TRBV29-1 and TRBJ1-2; no clear D gene. Per the germline V gene, CDR1 is SQVTM and CDR2 is ANQGSEA. The CDR3 covers 12 residues. V lost 8 bases to trimming and J lost 3 bases, with 13 bases between them. The CDR3 sequence is CSPYGVDYGYTF. CDR3 nucleotides: TGCAGCCCCTACGGGGTAGACTATGGCTACACCTTC. Using reference TRBV29-1 and TRBJ1-2 for the parts outside the CDR3, the full variable domain is SAVISQKPSRDICQRGTSLTIQCQVDSQVTMMFWYRQQPGQSLTLIATANQGSEATYESGFVIDKFPISRPNLTFSTLTVSNMSPEDSSIYLCSPYGVDYGYTFGSGTRLTVV.

The gene calls are TRBV6-5 and TRBJ2-3; 7 bases are a match to TRBD2. The CDR3 spans 15 residues. V shed 5 bases and J 0 bases; nucleotides not matched to a gene: 5. Germline V gene lookup returns CDR1 MNHEY and CDR2 SVGAGI. CDR3 loop: CASSTPAGSTDTQYF. The CDR3 coding sequence is TGTGCCAGCAGTACCCCAGCGGGAAGCACAGATACGCAGTATTTT.

The chain has TRBV19 and TRBJ1-2, with 7 nucleotides matching TRBD1. The germline V gene encodes CDR1 LNHDA and CDR2 SQIVND (reference sequence). With 4 bases clipped from V and 0 bases from J, the junction kept 5 bases outside the gene matches. The CDR3 is 15 amino acids. For the CDR3, the DNA is TGTGCCAGTAGTAGGGGACAGTTCTCTAACTATGGCTACACCTTC. Protein sequence: CASSRGQFSNYGYTF. The complete variable domain, with remaining parts taken from reference TRBV19 and TRBJ1-2, reads DGGITQSPKYLFRKEGQNVTLSCEQNLNHDAMYWYRQDPGQGLRLIYYSQIVNDFQKGDIAEGYSVSREKKESFPLTVTSAQKNPTAFYLCASSRGQFSNYGYTFGSGTRLTVV.

This clone was recorded a few times. This may arise from a read error, as a much more abundant clone is one base away. V usage is TRBV5-1 and J usage is TRBJ2-7, with 7 positions matching TRBD1. V lost 4 bases, J lost 2 bases, and 3 bases stayed unmatched. The CDR3 consists of 13 residues. Germline V gives CDR1 SGHRS, CDR2 YFSETQ. CDR3 in amino acids: CASSPGTAYEQYF. CDR3 sequence (DNA): TGCGCCAGCAGCCCCGGGACAGCCTACGAGCAGTACTTC.

The chain uses TRBV19 and TRBJ1-2; TRBD1 agrees at 7 bases. The V gene end was trimmed by 10 bases and the J gene end by 0 bases; junction bases not matched to a gene: 8. Germline V CDR1 and CDR2: LNHDA, SQIVND (reference sequence). This CDR3 comprises 14 residues. The DNA of the CDR3 is TGTGCCACCCAACAGGGGCGGACTAACTATGGCTACACCTTC. Translating gives CATQQGRTNYGYTF.

In its sample, this clone was seen once. This chain joins TRBV4-1 and TRBJ1-4; 10 bases fit TRBD1. Germline V gene lookup returns CDR1 MGHRA and CDR2 YSYEKL. The V gene end was trimmed by 1 base and the J gene end by 7 bases; junction bases not matched to a gene: 12. CDR3 size: 18 residues. CDR3 sequence reads: CASSQGRRTGGYFEKLFF. CDR3 coding DNA: TGCGCCAGCAGCCAAGGGAGGCGGACAGGGGGTTATTTTGAAAAACTGTTTTTT.